The source of this T cell receptor (beta chain) is a study of T cells in Graves' hyperthyroidism and ophthalmopathy. Lactation, pregnancy, other autoimmune disease or uncontrolled infection led to exclusion of patients. Under 12 ml fresh peripheral blood yielded the PBMCs. This clonotype was observed many times. Its antigen remains unidentified. Amplification targeted TCR beta CDR3 regions from RNA transcripts. Researchers ran a first-round RT-PCR on the TCR CDR3 using the HTBI primer set. TCRdb analysed the multiplex PCR reads with MiXCR anew, one entry per CDR3 protein. The sample yields around 720,000 distinct CDR3 sequences, just over 35% seen once. Points from the study as a whole: Blood held most thyroid clonotypes expanded above 0.001 frequency.

The V end lost 5 bases, the J end lost 7 bases, and 9 bases lay between the germline ends. Germline V gene data show CDR1 as LNHDA and CDR2 as SQIVND (reference sequence). This CDR3 comprises 12 residues. This chain connects TRBV19 to TRBJ1-5; D uncertain. The source is a woman in her thirties or forties with Graves' hyperthyroidism. Sequences were obtained from blood. CDR3 sequence: CASSYGGQPQHF. The CDR3 bases are TGTGCCAGTAGTTACGGAGGGCAGCCCCAGCATTTT.